These T cell receptor beta chains were read from a single sample in a study of T cell changes during pregnancy in multiple sclerosis. Assay: immunoSEQ multiplex PCR; the TCRdb copy retains only in-frame clones and omits some. The sample yields about 44,000 clones, 80% to 95% seen once. The sequencing used CD4+ T cells from peripheral blood mononuclear cells, collected in the first trimester of pregnancy. These TCRs come from a female donor with multiple sclerosis, enrolled in a pregnancy study. The CDR3 runs from the conserved cysteine through the conserved F or W. Clone size is not always given. Where it is, it says once, few, many or a class for expanded clones.

j_call	clone_size	v_call	cdr3_aa
TRBJ2-1	-	TRBV7-6	CASSYAGRDYNEQFF
TRBJ1-5	-	TRBV11-2	CASSPDISNQPQHF
TRBJ1-4	-	TRBV6-5	CASSPTGATNEKLFF
TRBJ2-7	-	TRBV29-1	CSVGGTASYEQYF
TRBJ2-7	-	TRBV10-3	CAISESASGSYEQYF
TRBJ2-3	-	TRBV7-2	CASSEIAGRGTDTQYF
TRBJ2-7	-	TRBV14	CASSQQRVATNEQYF
TRBJ2-1	-	TRBV4-1	CASSQGLALSEQFF
TRBJ2-1	-	TRBV19	CASSISSSGEAYNEQFF
TRBJ1-6	-	TRBV27	CASSLQGAIYNSPLHF
TRBJ2-3	-	TRBV28	CASRTSGALITQYF
TRBJ1-1	few	TRBV14	CASSRGPDTEAFF
TRBJ2-2	-	TRBV7-7	CASSPVLTGTGYTGELFF
TRBJ1-5	once	TRBV2	CASSQERSGTGETSF
TRBJ2-3	-	TRBV23-1	CASSSGGHPPDPNRLSTDTQYF
TRBJ1-3	-	TRBV7-9	CASSLQSGNTIYF
TRBJ2-7	-	TRBV10-1	CASSPRVLHEQYF
TRBJ2-2	-	TRBV7-2	CASSFRGVGTGELFF
TRBJ1-1	-	TRBV6-1	CASSELTVRRGFF
TRBJ2-5	-	TRBV5-4	CASNHPAEETQYF
TRBJ2-2	-	TRBV4-3	CASSQVRATGELFF
TRBJ1-2	-	TRBV10-2	CASSQGDYGYTF
TRBJ1-5	-	TRBV6-6	CASSYSRQLNQPQHF
TRBJ1-1	-	TRBV14	CASSSSLNTEAFF
TRBJ2-2	-	TRBV7-9	CASSLIVSAGELFF
TRBJ1-2	once	TRBV2	CASSDPRQGHGYTF
TRBJ2-1	-	TRBV27	CASSLSDRNNEQFF
TRBJ1-2	-	TRBV14	CASSQETTYGYTF
TRBJ2-5	-	TRBV5-1	CASRTGTNIGETQYF
TRBJ2-7	few	TRBV28	CASSLPQGPYEQYF
TRBJ1-2	-	TRBV4-2	CASSQGTGGNYGYTF
TRBJ1-5	-	TRBV5-1	CASSLVSSNQPQHF
TRBJ1-1	-	TRBV28	CASSLGEQGAFAFF
TRBJ2-4	-	TRBV4-2	CASSRGLAGAENIQYF
TRBJ1-5	-	TRBV28	CASRPGQGSNGVQPQHF
TRBJ1-4	-	TRBV28	CASRYARFNEKLFF
TRBJ1-5	-	TRBV27	CASSLYPGGSGNQPQHF
TRBJ2-1	-	TRBV9	CASSPRGTSGPYEQFF
TRBJ1-1	-	TRBV10-3	CASRGRRDTEAFF
TRBJ2-7	-	TRBV7-2	CASSLRDYEQYF
TRBJ2-1	-	TRBV5-1	CASSSGTSGRPSYNEQFF
TRBJ1-1	-	TRBV2	CASSDAPGLDTEAFF
TRBJ2-1	-	TRBV28	CASSLSTNSYNEQFF
TRBJ2-1	-	TRBV5-1	CASSLAPGLIRNEQFF
TRBJ1-1	-	TRBV30	CAWSQGRYEAFF
TRBJ1-1	-	TRBV19	CASSRGGANTEAFF
TRBJ1-1	-	TRBV30	CAWSVSGNLRNTEAFF
TRBJ2-7	once	TRBV4-1	CASSRLPTGSPPYEQYF
TRBJ2-7	-	TRBV25-1	CASSRQGSYEQYF
TRBJ2-7	-	TRBV30	CAWSVRTSYEQYF
TRBJ1-5	-	TRBV28	CASKLGIQPQHF
TRBJ2-7	-	TRBV5-4	CASSSGRLYEQYF
TRBJ2-3	-	TRBV5-1	CASRLASEADTQYF
TRBJ2-3	-	TRBV27	CASSGRFGGTDTQYF
TRBJ2-6	-	TRBV28	CATSGTGGSGANVLTF